These 20 T cell receptor beta chains came from one sample sequenced in a study of neurological immune-mediated disorders. MiXCR was run by TCRdb on the 5' RACE reads, yielding one entry per CDR3 protein. Found here are tens of thousands of distinct CDR3 sequences, approximately 10% of them singletons; the top ten hold 3% to 4.5%. Sequencing was performed on CD4+ T cells from blood. These receptors all come from a woman aged 25 to 39 with HTLV-1-associated myelopathy (HAM/TSP).

In its sample, this clonotype was seen once. This sequence joins TRBV20-1 and TRBJ2-3, with D perhaps TRBD1 or TRBD2 (5 bases each). The CDR3 is 17 residues long. CDR1 DFQATT and CDR2 SNEGSKA come from the germline V gene (reference sequence). Trimming shortened V by 4 bases and J by 1 base, and 21 bases separated the two germline ends. In DNA, the CDR3 is TGCAGTGCTATAGATCGCCCGGGGCGGCATGGCACAGATACGCAGTATTTT. Amino acid sequence: CSAIDRPGRHGTDTQYF.

The sample holds many counts of this clonotype. The chain has TRBV4-1 and TRBJ2-1; 10 positions agree with TRBD2. Germline assignment: CDR1 MGHRA and CDR2 YSYEKL. Trimming removed 1 base from V and 2 bases from J; junction bases left unmatched: 8. This CDR3 comprises 18 residues. CDR3 nucleotide sequence: TGCGCCAGCAGCCAAGTAGACATGGGACTAGCGACCTACAATGAGCAGTTCTTC. Its translation: CASSQVDMGLATYNEQFF.

This clonotype was observed many times. The CDR3: CASSPQGTNYGYTF. CDR3 sequence (DNA): TGTGCCAGCTCACCACAGGGGACAAACTATGGCTACACCTTC. This rearrangement joins TRBV18 to TRBJ1-2; tentative D call: TRBD1 (6 bases). CDR1 is KGHSH, CDR2 LQKENI, per germline. The CDR3 sequence is 14 residues long. The V end lost 1 base, the J end lost 2 bases, and 8 bases lay between the germline ends.

This clonotype appeared many times. This rearrangement joins TRBV6-6 to TRBJ1-6; D is perhaps TRBD1 (6 bases). V lost 7 bases and J lost 10, with 11 bases in between. Germline lookup yields CDR1 MNHNY and CDR2 SVGAGI (reference sequence). There are 12 residues in the CDR3. The DNA for the CDR3 is TGTGCCAGCAATACAGGGTTGTCACCCCTCCACTTT. Translation gives CASNTGLSPLHF.

This clonotype was recorded at least ten times. The chain couples TRBV10-3 to TRBJ1-1; 11 nucleotides match TRBD1. V shed 6 bases and J 0 bases; nucleotides not matched to a gene: 6. The CDR3 length is 16 residues. CDR1 ENHRY and CDR2 SYGVKD come from the germline V gene. CDR3 bases: TGTGCCATCAGCGGGACAGGGGGTTCTCTGAACACTGAAGCTTTCTTT. It yields the protein CAISGTGGSLNTEAFF.

This clonotype was seen ten or more times. This chain connects TRBV12-3 or TRBV12-4 to TRBJ1-2; 9 nucleotides agree with TRBD1. This CDR3 has 18 amino acids. V lost 5 bases, J lost 4 bases, and 17 bases stayed unmatched. Here the CDR3 DNA reads TGTGCCAGCAGTCTTATTCCGGGACAGGGACCCCTCAGCTATGGCTACACCTTC. This gives the protein CASSLIPGQGPLSYGYTF.

This chain uses TRBV10-3 with TRBJ1-2; D may be TRBD1 (5 bases). V shed 4 bases and J shed 8 bases, with 17 bases lying between them. The CDR3 length is 14 residues. Looked up from germline, CDR1 is ENHRY and CDR2 is SYGVKD. CDR3 nucleotides: TGTGCCATCAGTGCCCGGGACGACAGAGCCGGCTACACCTTC. This codes for CAISARDDRAGYTF.

This clonotype was observed at least ten times. This chain joins TRBV5-1 and TRBJ2-7; possibly TRBD2 for D (6 bases). This CDR3 is 15 amino acids long. The germline V gene has CDR1 SGHRS and CDR2 YFSETQ. Trimming took 2 bases from V and 5 from J, leaving 17 bases between them. The CDR3 sequence is CASSFSGLPNHEQYF. The CDR3, as DNA: TGCGCCAGCAGCTTTAGCGGACTCCCCAATCACGAGCAGTACTTC.

This clonotype has ten or more counts. V is TRBV30 and J is TRBJ1-1; D ambiguous. Germline CDR1 is GTSNPN and CDR2 is SVGIG (reference sequence). This CDR3 has 12 amino acids. The V gene lost 0 bases and the J gene lost 10 bases, with 12 bases spanning the gap. CDR3 bases: TGTGCCTGGAGTGTAACGGGGAGTAGAGCTTTCTTT. Protein product: CAWSVTGSRAFF.

The table lists this clonotype with many counts. This chain links TRBV6-1 with TRBJ1-6; no firm D call. Germline CDR1 is MNHNS and CDR2 is SASEGT. This CDR3 spans 14 amino acids. V gave up 6 bases and J gave up 6 bases, with 12 bases separating them. In nucleotides, the CDR3 is TGTGCCAGCAGGACTTCTGGAGCTAATTCACCCCTCCACTTT. Translated: CASRTSGANSPLHF.

The rearrangement links TRBV2 to TRBJ2-1, with TRBD1 as a possible D gene (5 bases). V was clipped by 5 bases and J by 0 bases, with 11 bases between them. The CDR3 length is 15 residues. Germline V gene sequence: CDR1 SNHLY, CDR2 FYNNEI. CDR3 DNA: TGTGCCAGCAGTAGGGGCTGGGACTCCTACAATGAGCAGTTCTTC. It yields the protein CASSRGWDSYNEQFF.

This clonotype appeared many times. The chain has TRBV6-1 and TRBJ1-6, with D uncertain. The germline V and J ends were trimmed by 3 bases and 1 base, with 4 bases remaining between them. Germline assignment: CDR1 MNHNS and CDR2 SASEGT. This CDR3 is built from 14 residues. CDR3 nucleotide sequence: TGTGCCAGCAGTGACATATCCTATAATTCACCCCTCCACTTT. This encodes CASSDISYNSPLHF.

The rearrangement joins TRBV6-4 to TRBJ1-4, with a possible D match to TRBD1 (5 bases). The CDR3 runs 15 residues. V was pared by 0 bases and J by 3 bases, with 8 bases between. In germline, CDR1 is MRHNA, CDR2 SNTAGT. CDR3 sequence reads: CASSDSGAPNEKLFF. In DNA form, the CDR3 reads TGTGCCAGCAGTGACTCAGGGGCGCCTAATGAAAAACTGTTTTTT.

V is TRBV5-1 and J is TRBJ1-2; 9 positions match TRBD1. The V gene's germline CDR1 is SGHRS and CDR2 YFSETQ. The J segment lost 2 bases and the V segment lost 3 bases, leaving 5 bases of the junction unmatched. The CDR3 sequence is 15 residues long. The CDR3 DNA reads TGCGCCAGCAGCTGGAAAGGGACAGGGAACTATGGCTACACCTTC. Its protein product is CASSWKGTGNYGYTF.

The sample holds many counts of this clonotype. The chain couples TRBV27 to TRBJ1-3; the match to TRBD1 covers 7 bases. CDR3 size: 16 residues. Germline loops: CDR1 MNHEY, CDR2 SMNVEV (reference sequence). Trimming at V came to 6 bases and at J to 0 bases, leaving 8 bases not matched to a gene. CDR3 protein: CASRRGDSYSGNTIYF. The DNA for the CDR3 is TGTGCCAGCAGGCGAGGGGACAGTTACTCTGGAAACACCATATATTTT.

This clonotype was observed many times. The chain recombines TRBV6-5 with TRBJ2-7; D unresolved. V was trimmed by 0 bases and J by 0 bases, leaving 6 bases between them. Germline loops: CDR1 MNHEY, CDR2 SVGAGI. This CDR3 contains 14 residues. In nucleotides, the CDR3 is TGTGCCAGCAGTTACTCCGGAAGCTCCTACGAGCAGTACTTC. Protein sequence: CASSYSGSSYEQYF.

This clonotype was seen at least ten times. V gene TRBV12-3 or TRBV12-4 combines with J gene TRBJ1-1; the D gene is possibly TRBD1 (5 bases). The V end was cut by 6 bases, the J end by 10 bases, with 24 bases between. The CDR3 is made up of 15 amino acids. CDR3 residues: CASSLSFTGLGPAFF. As DNA, the CDR3 is TGTGCCAGCAGCCTCTCGTTTACAGGCCTTGGCCCAGCTTTCTTT.

This clonotype was seen repeatedly, ten times or more. The chain links TRBV6-1 to TRBJ2-3, with 8 positions matching TRBD1. Germline values: CDR1 MNHNS, CDR2 SASEGT. The CDR3 runs to 16 residues. The J segment lost 5 bases and the V segment lost 7 bases, leaving 14 bases of the junction unmatched. The CDR3 region is CASTPSRAGGRDTQYF. CDR3 coding DNA: TGTGCCAGCACCCCGAGCAGGGCAGGGGGCAGAGATACGCAGTATTTT.

This clonotype was picked up many times. The chain uses TRBV12-3 or TRBV12-4 and TRBJ2-7; D tentatively reads TRBD1 or TRBD2 (6 bases each). V gave up 4 bases and J gave up 2 bases, with 12 bases separating them. This CDR3 region has 14 residues. The chain's CDR3 is CASSSEGGPYEQYF. The CDR3 DNA reads as TGTGCCAGCAGTTCGGAGGGGGGTCCCTACGAGCAGTACTTC.

This clonotype showed up many times. This chain joins TRBV24-1 and TRBJ2-2; D is perhaps TRBD2 (6 bases). The CDR3 sequence is 14 residues long. The germline V gene encodes CDR1 KGHDR and CDR2 SFDVKD. Trimming removed 9 bases at V and 5 bases at J, with 15 bases between. In DNA form, the CDR3 reads TGTGCCACCGGTGCTAGCGCTTATACCGGGGAGCTGTTTTTT. It yields the protein CATGASAYTGELFF.